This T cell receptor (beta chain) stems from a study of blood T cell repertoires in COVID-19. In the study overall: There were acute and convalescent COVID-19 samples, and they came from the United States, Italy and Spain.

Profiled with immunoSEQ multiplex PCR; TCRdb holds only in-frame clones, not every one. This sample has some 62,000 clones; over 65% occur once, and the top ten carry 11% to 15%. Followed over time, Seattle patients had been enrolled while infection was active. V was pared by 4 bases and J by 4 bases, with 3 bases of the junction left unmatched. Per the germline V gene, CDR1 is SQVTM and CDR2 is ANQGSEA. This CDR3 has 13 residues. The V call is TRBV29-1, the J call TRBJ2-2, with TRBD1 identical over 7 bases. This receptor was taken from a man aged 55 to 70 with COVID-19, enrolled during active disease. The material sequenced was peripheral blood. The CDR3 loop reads CSVGYRGTGELFF. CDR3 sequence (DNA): TGCAGCGTTGGATACAGGGGCACCGGGGAGCTGTTTTTT.